This is a list of T cell receptor beta chains from one sample in a study of T-cell reconstitution after alpha-beta-depleted transplantation in children. TCRdb re-called the PCR reads with MiXCR, one entry per CDR3 protein. The sample lists 600,000 to 700,000 distinct CDR3 sequences; roughly 17% were seen once. Sequencing was performed on PBMCs from the stem cell graft donor, taken from the stem cell graft. Receptors were obtained from a human donor who donated a stem cell graft to a child with acute myeloid leukemia. Both conserved end residues are part of each CDR3. A D gene is named only where the DNA matches it firmly. Where a row states a size, it is once, few, many or the class of an expanded clone; other rows omit it.

J: TRBJ2-1; size: NA; D: NA; V: TRBV27; DNA: TGTGCCAGCAGTTTATCGTGGGTCCCCTCCTACAATGAGCAGTTCTTC; CDR3: CASSLSWVPSYNEQFF
J: TRBJ2-3; size: NA; D: TRBD2; V: TRBV20-1; DNA: TGCAGTGCTATAGCGGGGGGGACAGATACGCAGTATTTT; CDR3: CSAIAGGTDTQYF
J: TRBJ1-2; size: many; D: NA; V: TRBV24-1; DNA: TGTGCCACCAGTGACTGGGAGGGCGGCTACACCTTC; CDR3: CATSDWEGGYTF
J: TRBJ2-7; size: many; D: NA; V: TRBV20-1; DNA: TGCAGTGCTAGGGAGGCGGGGTACGAGCAGTACTTC; CDR3: CSAREAGYEQYF
J: TRBJ2-1; size: few; D: NA; V: TRBV7-6; DNA: TGTGCCAGCAGCTTAGGGGAGGGGGGAAATGAGCAGTTCTTC; CDR3: CASSLGEGGNEQFF
J: TRBJ2-5; size: NA; D: TRBD2; V: TRBV5-5; DNA: TGTGCCAGCAGCTCTGTTAGCGGGGGGAGAGAGACCCAGTACTTC; CDR3: CASSSVSGGRETQYF
J: TRBJ1-2; size: few; D: TRBD1; V: TRBV15; DNA: TGTGCCACCAGCAGGGGGACGGGACAGCATGGCTACACCTTC; CDR3: CATSRGTGQHGYTF
J: TRBJ1-2; size: many; D: TRBD1; V: TRBV20-1; DNA: TGCAGTGCCCATTCGGACAGGGAAAGGGGTGGCTACACCTTC; CDR3: CSAHSDRERGGYTF
J: TRBJ2-3; size: many; D: TRBD2; V: TRBV6-5; DNA: TGTGCCAGCAGCCCGACTAGCGGGAGAACAGATACGCAGTATTTT; CDR3: CASSPTSGRTDTQYF
J: TRBJ2-7; size: NA; D: TRBD1; V: TRBV7-2; DNA: TGTGCCAGCAGCCCTGGGGACAGGGCCACCTACGAGCAGTACTTC; CDR3: CASSPGDRATYEQYF
J: TRBJ1-2; size: NA; D: NA; V: TRBV20-1; DNA: TGCAGTGCTCATCCCGGACGGAGCTATGGCTACACCTTC; CDR3: CSAHPGRSYGYTF
J: TRBJ2-6; size: NA; D: NA; V: TRBV27; DNA: TGTGCCAGCAGGGCAGGAGCTGGGGCCAACGTCCTGAATTTC; CDR3: CASRAGAGANVLNF
J: TRBJ2-3; size: NA; D: TRBD2; V: TRBV12-3/TRBV12-4; DNA: TGTGCCAGCGGATCTAGCGGGGGGGTGGATACGCAGTATTTT; CDR3: CASGSSGGVDTQYF
J: TRBJ2-3; size: NA; D: NA; V: TRBV21-1; DNA: TGTGCCAGCACTTTGAACCCAGATACGCAGTATTTT; CDR3: CASTLNPDTQYF
J: TRBJ1-2; size: NA; D: NA; V: TRBV15; DNA: TGTGCCACCAGCTCGAGGGCAGACGGCTACACCTTC; CDR3: CATSSRADGYTF
J: TRBJ2-5; size: many; D: NA; V: TRBV24-1; DNA: TGTGCCACCAGTGATTCCGGACCGGGCCAAGAGACCCAGTACTTC; CDR3: CATSDSGPGQETQYF
J: TRBJ1-2; size: many; D: NA; V: TRBV15; DNA: TGTGCCACCAGTAGATCAGGGAGGACTAACTATGGCTACACCTTC; CDR3: CATSRSGRTNYGYTF
J: TRBJ2-7; size: many; D: NA; V: TRBV29-1; DNA: TGCAGCGTCGTACAGGATCGGGCCTACGAGCAGTACTTC; CDR3: CSVVQDRAYEQYF
J: TRBJ1-1; size: many; D: TRBD1; V: TRBV20-1; DNA: TGCAGTGCGAGAGACAGGGGGCCGAACACTGAAGCTTTCTTT; CDR3: CSARDRGPNTEAFF
J: TRBJ1-4; size: NA; D: NA; V: TRBV20-1; DNA: TGCAGTGCTAGAGTATTAGGGGACGGGCATGAAAAACTGTTTTTT; CDR3: CSARVLGDGHEKLFF
J: TRBJ1-4; size: many; D: NA; V: TRBV29-1; DNA: TGCAGCGTTGAAGATCTTTTGAACCTCAGGGAGGGGACTGAAAAACTGTTTTTT; CDR3: CSVEDLLNLREGTEKLFF
J: TRBJ2-1; size: many; D: TRBD2; V: TRBV20-1; DNA: TGCAGTGCTAGAGATGCGGGGGGGCCGTACAATGAGCAGTTCTTC; CDR3: CSARDAGGPYNEQFF
J: TRBJ1-1; size: many; D: NA; V: TRBV6-5; DNA: TGTGCCAGCAGTTACTCGAGAAGGGAGAACACTGAAGCTTTCTTT; CDR3: CASSYSRRENTEAFF
J: TRBJ1-2; size: many; D: NA; V: TRBV9; DNA: TGTGCCAGCAGCGTAGATCCCGGGGGCTATGGCTACACCTTC; CDR3: CASSVDPGGYGYTF
J: TRBJ2-3; size: NA; D: NA; V: TRBV7-9; DNA: TGTGCCAGCAGCTTAGCGCGAGCTAGCACAGATACGCAGTATTTT; CDR3: CASSLARASTDTQYF
J: TRBJ1-5; size: many; D: TRBD1; V: TRBV20-1; DNA: TGCAGTGCAGGCAGGGGGAGCAATCAGCCCCAGCATTTT; CDR3: CSAGRGSNQPQHF
J: TRBJ1-1; size: few; D: TRBD1; V: TRBV20-1; DNA: TGCAGTGCTAGAGCAACGGGACAGGGGGCTGGAACTGAAGCTTTCTTT; CDR3: CSARATGQGAGTEAFF
J: TRBJ2-5; size: NA; D: TRBD1; V: TRBV20-1; DNA: TGCAGTGCCATAAGGACAGGGGAGTTCGAGACCCAGTACTTC; CDR3: CSAIRTGEFETQYF
J: TRBJ2-3; size: NA; D: NA; V: TRBV28; DNA: TGTGCCAGCACCCCCGGACTGAGCACAGATACGCAGTATTTT; CDR3: CASTPGLSTDTQYF
J: TRBJ2-7; size: few; D: NA; V: TRBV7-9; DNA: TGTGCCAGCAGTCCCACGACGACCTACGAGCAGTACTTC; CDR3: CASSPTTTYEQYF
J: TRBJ1-1; size: many; D: NA; V: TRBV20-1; DNA: TGCAGTGCTAGAGGCCCCAGGACCCCCACTGAAGCTTTCTTT; CDR3: CSARGPRTPTEAFF
J: TRBJ1-5; size: NA; D: NA; V: TRBV7-2; DNA: TGTGCCAGCAGCTTACTGGGGACCGGTCAGCCCCAGCATTTT; CDR3: CASSLLGTGQPQHF
J: TRBJ1-2; size: many; D: NA; V: TRBV29-1; DNA: TGCAGCGTTGAAGATCCCAGTGCCTTCTATGGCTACACCTTC; CDR3: CSVEDPSAFYGYTF
J: TRBJ1-4; size: NA; D: NA; V: TRBV12-3/TRBV12-4; DNA: TGTGCCAGCACCCCGGGCAGGGCGGCAACTAATGAAAAACTGTTTTTT; CDR3: CASTPGRAATNEKLFF
J: TRBJ2-3; size: once; D: TRBD1; V: TRBV2; DNA: TGTGCCAGCAGTGATGACAGGGTCGGCACAGATACGCAGTATTTT; CDR3: CASSDDRVGTDTQYF
J: TRBJ2-4; size: NA; D: NA; V: TRBV7-6; DNA: TGTGCCAGCAGCCTAGGGCCCAAAGGGGGGAAAAACATTCAGTACTTC; CDR3: CASSLGPKGGKNIQYF